The 18 T cell receptor beta chains reported below all come from one sample, sequenced in a study of blood T cell repertoires in COVID-19. Clones were read by immunoSEQ multiplex PCR, and TCRdb kept only the in-frame ones, dropping some. This sample has 90,000 to 120,000 clones; roughly nine tenths occur once, and the top ten carry around 6%. Sequenced material: peripheral blood. These receptors were collected from a human donor in a cohort sampled during active COVID-19.

This clone has a handful of counts. The rearrangement joins TRBV19 to TRBJ2-7, with D possibly TRBD1 on 6 matching bases. Germline loops: CDR1 LNHDA, CDR2 SQIVND (reference sequence). V dropped 3 bases and J dropped 7 bases, with 16 bases sitting between them. The CDR3 runs to 14 residues. The CDR3 region is CASSIGLLQGEQYF. In nucleotides, the CDR3 is TGTGCCAGTAGTATTGGCCTACTCCAGGGGGAGCAGTACTTC.

The chain carries TRBV4-2 and TRBJ2-5, with 8 bases aligning to TRBD2. The CDR3 is 17 residues long. Germline CDR1 and CDR2: LGHNA and YNFKEQ. The ends lost 2 bases at V and 3 bases at J; junction bases unmatched: 11. In DNA, the CDR3 is TGTGCCAGCAGCCAAAGGTACGGGGGGGCCTCGGAAGAGACCCAGTACTTC. Its translation is CASSQRYGGASEETQYF.

The V call is TRBV3-1 (or the pseudogene TRBV3-2), the J call TRBJ2-1; 12 positions agree with TRBD2. There are 17 residues in the CDR3. V trimming: 1 base; J trimming: 3 bases; junction bases outside the gene matches: 4. Germline V lookup: CDR1 LGHDT, CDR2 YNNKEL (reference sequence). The CDR3 sequence: CASSQGGGLAGYNEQFF. The CDR3 bases are TGTGCCAGCAGCCAAGGAGGGGGACTAGCGGGCTACAATGAGCAGTTCTTC.

This clone was seen a handful of times. The rearrangement joins TRBV6-2 or TRBV6-3 to TRBJ1-5; a possible D gene is TRBD1 (5 bases). CDR1 MNHEY and CDR2 SVGEGT come from the germline V gene. The CDR3 is 15 residues long. The V and J ends lost 2 bases and 5 bases respectively, with 13 bases between them. The chain's CDR3 is CASSYQGRRHQPQHF. CDR3 bases: TGTGCCAGCAGTTACCAGGGAAGGAGACATCAGCCCCAGCATTTT.

The chain uses TRBV28 and TRBJ1-1, with unresolved D. Germline V gene lookup returns CDR1 MDHEN and CDR2 SYDVKM. With 8 bases removed from V and 1 base from J, the gap between germline ends came to 8 bases. This CDR3 contains 12 residues. CDR3 bases: TGTGCCAGCTCAACATGGAACACTGAAGCTTTCTTT. Translation gives CASSTWNTEAFF.

The chain links TRBV19 to TRBJ2-7; D remains unclear. Germline CDR1 reads LNHDA; CDR2 reads SQIVND (reference sequence). V lost 1 base and J 3 bases, leaving 7 bases between the germline ends. The CDR3 runs 13 residues. This chain's CDR3 is CASSIGSYYEQYF. The CDR3 DNA sequence: TGTGCCAGTAGTATAGGGTCCTACTACGAGCAGTACTTC.

This chain joins TRBV9 and TRBJ1-2; a weak D match, TRBD1 (5 bases). Trimming left V 10 bases short and J 5 bases short, with 9 bases between. CDR1 is SGDLS and CDR2 is YYNGEE in the germline V gene. This CDR3 comprises 10 residues. CDR3 protein: CAADSYGYTF. The DNA for the CDR3 is TGTGCCGCAGACAGTTATGGCTACACCTTC.

This chain uses TRBV10-1 with TRBJ2-7; D is uncertain. Germline CDR1 is WNHNN and CDR2 is SYGVQD (reference sequence). V was shortened by 0 bases and J by 9 bases, with 12 bases between the two germline ends. The CDR3 runs 13 residues. In nucleotides, the CDR3 is TGCGCCAGCAGTGAGTCGTTTCTCGCCGGGCAGTACTTC. Translation: CASSESFLAGQYF.

This clone was found many times. The V gene is TRBV6-5, the J gene TRBJ1-3; 8 bases fit TRBD1. After removal of 8 bases from V and 0 bases from J, the junction contained 6 bases not matched to a gene. This CDR3 region has 15 residues. Germline assignment: CDR1 MNHEY and CDR2 SVGAGI. CDR3 loop: CASSLRGHSGNTIYF. The CDR3 nucleotides are TGTGCCAGCTCCCTCAGGGGGCACTCTGGAAACACCATATATTTT.

The rearrangement joins TRBV27 to TRBJ2-2, with 7 positions matching TRBD1. Per germline, CDR1 MNHEY and CDR2 SMNVEV (reference sequence). The CDR3 covers 15 residues. J was trimmed by 5 bases and V by 5 bases; bases with no gene match: 8. The CDR3 DNA reads as TGTGCCAGCAGTCCGACAGGGAGTGGTACCGGGGAGCTGTTTTTT. It is translated as CASSPTGSGTGELFF.

This clone was seen a few times. This chain joins TRBV7-9 and TRBJ1-1; TRBD1 matches 8 bases. Germline values: CDR1 SEHNR, CDR2 FQNEAQ (reference sequence). This CDR3 spans 14 amino acids. J gave up 2 bases and V 4 bases, and 3 bases lay outside the gene matches. The CDR3 nucleotides are TGTGCCAGCAGCTCCGGACAGGGAAACACTGAAGCTTTCTTT. Translated: CASSSGQGNTEAFF.

This chain joins TRBV4-3 and TRBJ2-2, with D perhaps matching TRBD2 (5 bases). This CDR3 region has 18 residues. Germline CDR1 LGHNA, CDR2 YSLEER. Trimming pared 1 base from V and 4 bases from J, leaving 19 bases between. The CDR3 sequence: CASSQVGSGYGGTGELFF. DNA of the CDR3: TGCGCCAGCAGCCAAGTAGGGAGTGGGTACGGAGGCACCGGGGAGCTGTTTTTT.

The rearrangement joins TRBV13 to TRBJ2-7; TRBD1 agrees at 12 bases. Trimming took 5 bases from V and 5 from J; bases not matched to a gene: 10. This CDR3 comprises 16 residues. Germline lookup yields CDR1 PRHDT and CDR2 FYEKMQ (reference sequence). This chain's CDR3 is CASSIAGQGAGDEQYF. Here the CDR3 DNA reads TGTGCCAGCAGCATCGCGGGACAGGGGGCTGGGGACGAGCAGTACTTC. Complete variable domain (other parts from reference TRBV13 and TRBJ2-7): AAGVIQSPRHLIKEKRETATLKCYPIPRHDTVYWYQQGPGQDPQFLISFYEKMQSDKGSIPDRFSAQQFSDYHSELNMSSLELGDSALYFCASSIAGQGAGDEQYFGPGTRLTVT.

This clone was picked up one time. V and J are TRBV19 and TRBJ2-2; perhaps TRBD2 as D (7 bases). The CDR3 spans 14 residues. Trimming took off 6 bases at V and 3 bases at J, with 11 bases between the two ends. Germline-derived CDR1 and CDR2 are LNHDA and SQIVND (reference sequence). The CDR3 is CASSQGGDTGELFF. The CDR3, as DNA: TGTGCCAGTAGCCAAGGGGGGGACACCGGGGAGCTGTTTTTT.

The V and J genes are TRBV12-3 or TRBV12-4 and TRBJ2-1; D not resolved. The CDR3 totals 13 residues. V lost 6 bases, J lost 7 bases, and 13 bases lay in between. For the CDR3, the DNA is TGTGCCAGCAGACTTTCTCCTAGAAATGAGCAGTTCTTC. It is translated as CASRLSPRNEQFF.

The chain employs TRBV2 and TRBJ2-7, with D maybe TRBD2 (5 bases). The CDR3 is 14 amino acids. Germline loops: CDR1 SNHLY, CDR2 FYNNEI. The V and J ends lost 7 bases and 2 bases respectively, with 15 bases between them. The DNA of the CDR3 is TGTGCCAGCACCCGAAGCGGACCGACCTACGAGCAGTACTTC. Translating it yields CASTRSGPTYEQYF.

This clone has only a few counts. The chain is built from TRBV5-6 and TRBJ1-5; weak D call: TRBD1 (6 bases). V was trimmed by 3 bases and J by 3 bases, leaving 13 bases between them. The CDR3 has 15 amino acids. CDR1 is SGHDT, CDR2 YYEEEE, per germline. CDR3 sequence (DNA): TGTGCCAGCAGCTCCCTGGACAGAGACAATCAGCCCCAGCATTTT. Translated: CASSSLDRDNQPQHF.

Here the CDR3 DNA reads TGTGCCAGCAGTTTTTACGACAGGTTTGGTGAAGCTTTCTTT. This sequence encodes CASSFYDRFGEAFF. The chain joins TRBV27 to TRBJ1-1; D may be TRBD1 (6 bases). The CDR3 spans 14 residues. V lost 3 bases and J 7 bases, leaving 15 bases between the germline ends. Germline CDR1 and CDR2: MNHEY and SMNVEV (reference sequence).